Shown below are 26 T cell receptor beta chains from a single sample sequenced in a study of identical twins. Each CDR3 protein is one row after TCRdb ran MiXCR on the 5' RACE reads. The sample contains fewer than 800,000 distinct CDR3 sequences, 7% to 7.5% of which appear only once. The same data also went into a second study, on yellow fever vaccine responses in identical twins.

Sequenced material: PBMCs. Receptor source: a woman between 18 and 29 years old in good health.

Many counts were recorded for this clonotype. For the CDR3, the DNA is TGTGCCAGCAGTTACTCGTGGGGGGCTGAGGAGACCCAGTACTTC. This encodes CASSYSWGAEETQYF. The chain links TRBV6-5 to TRBJ2-5; D assignment may be TRBD1 or TRBD2 (6 bases each). The V gene's germline CDR1 is MNHEY and CDR2 SVGAGI. Trimming cost V 0 bases and J 5 bases, with 13 bases left between them. This CDR3 comprises 15 residues.

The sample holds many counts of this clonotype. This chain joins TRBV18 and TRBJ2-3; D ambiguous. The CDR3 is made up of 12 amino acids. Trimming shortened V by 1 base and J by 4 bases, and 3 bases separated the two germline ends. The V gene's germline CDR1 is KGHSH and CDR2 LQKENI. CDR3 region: CASSPQADTQYF. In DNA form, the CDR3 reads TGTGCCAGCTCACCACAGGCAGATACGCAGTATTTT.

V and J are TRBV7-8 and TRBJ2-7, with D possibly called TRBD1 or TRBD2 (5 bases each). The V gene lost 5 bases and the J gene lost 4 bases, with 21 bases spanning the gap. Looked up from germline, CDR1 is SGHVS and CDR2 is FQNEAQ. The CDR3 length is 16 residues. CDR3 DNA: TGTGCCAGCAGCCAGGGTCATAGGATCGGGGAGTACGAGCAGTACTTC. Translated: CASSQGHRIGEYEQYF.

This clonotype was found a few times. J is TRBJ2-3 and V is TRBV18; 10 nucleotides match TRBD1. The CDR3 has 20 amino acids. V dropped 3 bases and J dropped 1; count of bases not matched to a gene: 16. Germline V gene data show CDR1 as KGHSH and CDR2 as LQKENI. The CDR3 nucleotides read TGTGCCAGCTCACCCGTTCCGTCCTGGACAGGGGGAATGGGCACAGATACGCAGTATTTT. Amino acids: CASSPVPSWTGGMGTDTQYF.

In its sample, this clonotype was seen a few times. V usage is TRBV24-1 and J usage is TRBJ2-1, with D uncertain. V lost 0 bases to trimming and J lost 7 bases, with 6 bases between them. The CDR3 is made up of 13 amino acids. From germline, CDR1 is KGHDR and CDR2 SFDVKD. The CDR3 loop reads CATSDLPENEQFF. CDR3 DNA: TGTGCCACCAGTGATTTGCCCGAAAATGAGCAGTTCTTC.

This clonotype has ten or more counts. The CDR3: CASSLGFTGTSAYEQYF. DNA for the CDR3: TGTGCCAGCAGTTTGGGGTTTACCGGGACTAGTGCCTACGAGCAGTACTTC. The rearrangement joins TRBV12-3 or TRBV12-4 to TRBJ2-7; TRBD2 matches at 8 bases. V gave up 3 bases and J gave up 2 bases; unmatched junction bases: 12. CDR3 length: 17 residues.

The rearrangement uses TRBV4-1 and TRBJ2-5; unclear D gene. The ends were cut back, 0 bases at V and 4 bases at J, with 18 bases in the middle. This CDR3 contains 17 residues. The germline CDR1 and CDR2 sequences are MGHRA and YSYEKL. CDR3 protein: CASSQEAVSRALETQYF. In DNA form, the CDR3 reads TGCGCCAGCAGCCAAGAGGCAGTTAGCCGGGCTCTAGAGACCCAGTACTTC.

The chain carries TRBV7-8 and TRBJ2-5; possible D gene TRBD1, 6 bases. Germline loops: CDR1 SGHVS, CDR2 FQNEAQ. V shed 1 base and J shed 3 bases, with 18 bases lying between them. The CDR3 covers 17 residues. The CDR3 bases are TGTGCCAGCAGCTTAGGGTCTGCCGGGACACTAAAAGAGACCCAGTACTTC. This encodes CASSLGSAGTLKETQYF. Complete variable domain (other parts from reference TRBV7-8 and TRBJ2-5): GAGVSQSPRYKVAKRGQDVALRCDPISGHVSLFWYQQALGQGPEFLTYFQNEAQLDKSGLPSDRFFAERPEGSVSTLKIQRTQQEDSAVYLCASSLGSAGTLKETQYFGPGTRLLVL.

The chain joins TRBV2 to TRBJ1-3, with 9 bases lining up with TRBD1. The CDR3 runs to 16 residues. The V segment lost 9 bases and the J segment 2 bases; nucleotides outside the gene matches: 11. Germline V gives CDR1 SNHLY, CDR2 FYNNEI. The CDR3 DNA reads TGTGCCAGTAATTTCGGACAGGGGATTCCTGGAAACACCATATATTTT. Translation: CASNFGQGIPGNTIYF.

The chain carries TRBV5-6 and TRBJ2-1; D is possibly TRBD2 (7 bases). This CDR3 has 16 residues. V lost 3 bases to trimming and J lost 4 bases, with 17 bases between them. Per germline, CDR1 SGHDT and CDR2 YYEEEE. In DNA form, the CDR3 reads TGTGCCAGCAGCTCGGAGGGTGGGGGGGCGTACAATGAGCAGTTCTTC. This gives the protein CASSSEGGGAYNEQFF.

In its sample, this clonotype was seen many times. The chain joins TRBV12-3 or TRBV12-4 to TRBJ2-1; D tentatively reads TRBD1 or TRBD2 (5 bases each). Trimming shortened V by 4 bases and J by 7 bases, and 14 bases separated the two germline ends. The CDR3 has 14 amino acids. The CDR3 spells CASSYNSEGNEQFF. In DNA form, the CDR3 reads TGTGCCAGCAGTTATAACAGTGAGGGGAATGAGCAGTTCTTC.

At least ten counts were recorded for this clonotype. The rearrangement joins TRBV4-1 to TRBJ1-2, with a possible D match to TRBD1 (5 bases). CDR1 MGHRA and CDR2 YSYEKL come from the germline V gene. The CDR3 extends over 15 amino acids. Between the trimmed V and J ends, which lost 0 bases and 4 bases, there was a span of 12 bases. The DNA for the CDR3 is TGCGCCAGCAGCCAAGAAACAGGAAGTCTCTATGGCTACACCTTC. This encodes CASSQETGSLYGYTF.

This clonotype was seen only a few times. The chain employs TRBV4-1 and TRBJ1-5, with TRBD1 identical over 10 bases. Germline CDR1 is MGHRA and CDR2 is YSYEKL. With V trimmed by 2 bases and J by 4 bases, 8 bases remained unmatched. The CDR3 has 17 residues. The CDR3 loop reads CASSQRIGDRGNQPQHF. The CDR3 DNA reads TGCGCCAGCAGCCAAAGAATAGGGGACAGGGGAAATCAGCCCCAGCATTTT.

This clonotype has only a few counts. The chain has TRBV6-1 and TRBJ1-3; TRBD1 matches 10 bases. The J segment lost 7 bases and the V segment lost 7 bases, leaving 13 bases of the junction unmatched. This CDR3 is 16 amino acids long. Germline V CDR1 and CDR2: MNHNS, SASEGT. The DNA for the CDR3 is TGTGCCAGCATGCAGCCGACAGGGGGCAGTTGGAACACCATATATTTT. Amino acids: CASMQPTGGSWNTIYF.

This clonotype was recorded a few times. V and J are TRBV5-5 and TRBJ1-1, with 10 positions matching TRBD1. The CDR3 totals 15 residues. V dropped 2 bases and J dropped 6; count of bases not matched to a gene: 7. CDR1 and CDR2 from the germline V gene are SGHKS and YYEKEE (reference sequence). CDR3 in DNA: TGTGCCAGCAGCTTCGGGGACAGGGGAGGGCCTGAAGCTTTCTTT. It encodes CASSFGDRGGPEAFF.

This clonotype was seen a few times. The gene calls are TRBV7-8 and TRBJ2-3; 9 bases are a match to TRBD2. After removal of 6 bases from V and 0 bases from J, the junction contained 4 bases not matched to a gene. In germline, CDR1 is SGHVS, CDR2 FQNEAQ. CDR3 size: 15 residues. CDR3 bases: TGTGCCAGCAGGTCCACTAGCGGGAGCACAGATACGCAGTATTTT. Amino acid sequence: CASRSTSGSTDTQYF.

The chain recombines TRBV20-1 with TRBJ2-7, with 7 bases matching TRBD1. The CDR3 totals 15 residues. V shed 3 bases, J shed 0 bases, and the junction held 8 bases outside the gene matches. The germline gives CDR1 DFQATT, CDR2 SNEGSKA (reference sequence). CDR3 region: CSARGETGSSYEQYV. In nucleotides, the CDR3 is TGCAGTGCTAGGGGGGAGACAGGGAGCTCCTACGAGCAGTACGTC.

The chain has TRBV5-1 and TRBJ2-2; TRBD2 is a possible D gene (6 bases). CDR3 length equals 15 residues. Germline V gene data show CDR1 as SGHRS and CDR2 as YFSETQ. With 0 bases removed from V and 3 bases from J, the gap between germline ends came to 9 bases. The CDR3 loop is CASSLGGTYTGELFF. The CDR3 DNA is TGCGCCAGCAGCTTGGGCGGGACCTACACCGGGGAGCTGTTTTTT.

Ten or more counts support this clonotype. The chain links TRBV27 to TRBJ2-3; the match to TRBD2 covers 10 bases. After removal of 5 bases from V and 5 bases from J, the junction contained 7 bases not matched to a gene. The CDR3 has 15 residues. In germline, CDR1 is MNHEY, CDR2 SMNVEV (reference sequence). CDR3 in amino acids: CASSPQRGGGDTQYF. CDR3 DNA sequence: TGTGCCAGCAGTCCACAGCGGGGGGGAGGAGATACGCAGTATTTT.

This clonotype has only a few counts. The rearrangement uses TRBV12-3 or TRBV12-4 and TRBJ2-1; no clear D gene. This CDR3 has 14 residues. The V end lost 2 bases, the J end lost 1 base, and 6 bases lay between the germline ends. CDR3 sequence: CASSLKYSYNEQFF. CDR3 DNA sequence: TGTGCCAGCAGTTTAAAGTATTCCTACAATGAGCAGTTCTTC.

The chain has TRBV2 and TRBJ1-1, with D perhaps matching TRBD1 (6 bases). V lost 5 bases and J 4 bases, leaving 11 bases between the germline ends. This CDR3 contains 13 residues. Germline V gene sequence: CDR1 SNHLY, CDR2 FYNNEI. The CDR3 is CASSTGWTTEAFF. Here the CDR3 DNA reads TGTGCCAGCAGTACAGGGTGGACCACTGAAGCTTTCTTT.

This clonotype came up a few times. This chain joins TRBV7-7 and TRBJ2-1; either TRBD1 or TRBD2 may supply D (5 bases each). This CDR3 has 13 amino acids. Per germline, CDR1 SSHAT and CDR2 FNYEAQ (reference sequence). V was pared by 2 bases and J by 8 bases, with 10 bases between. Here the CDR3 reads CASSLRSGHEQFF. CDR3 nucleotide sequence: TGTGCCAGCAGCTTAAGGTCGGGGCATGAGCAGTTCTTC. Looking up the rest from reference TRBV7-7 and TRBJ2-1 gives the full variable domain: GAGVSQSPRYKVTKRGQDVTLRCDPISSHATLYWYQQALGQGPEFLTYFNYEAQPDKSGLPSDRFSAERPEGSISTLTIQRTEQRDSAMYRCASSLRSGHEQFFGPGTRLTVL.

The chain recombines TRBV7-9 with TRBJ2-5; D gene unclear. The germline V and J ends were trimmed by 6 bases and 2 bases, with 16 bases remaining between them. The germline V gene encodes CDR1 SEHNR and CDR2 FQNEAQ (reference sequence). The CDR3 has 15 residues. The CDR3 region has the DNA TGTGCCAGCAGTTCGGTTCAGACCTTACAAGAGACCCAGTACTTC. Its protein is CASSSVQTLQETQYF.

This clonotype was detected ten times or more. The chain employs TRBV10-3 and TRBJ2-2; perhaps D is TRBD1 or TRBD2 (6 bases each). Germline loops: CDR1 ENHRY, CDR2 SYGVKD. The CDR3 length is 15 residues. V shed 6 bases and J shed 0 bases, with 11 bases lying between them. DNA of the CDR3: TGTGCCATCAGGAACAGGGAGGCGAACACCGGGGAGCTGTTTTTT. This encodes CAIRNREANTGELFF.

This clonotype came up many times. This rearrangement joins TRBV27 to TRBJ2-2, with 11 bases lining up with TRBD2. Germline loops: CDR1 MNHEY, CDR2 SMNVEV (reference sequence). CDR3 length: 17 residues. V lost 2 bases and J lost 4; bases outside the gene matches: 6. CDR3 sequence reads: CASSLRLAGPGTGELFF. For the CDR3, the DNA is TGTGCCAGCAGTTTAAGACTAGCGGGACCGGGCACCGGGGAGCTGTTTTTT.

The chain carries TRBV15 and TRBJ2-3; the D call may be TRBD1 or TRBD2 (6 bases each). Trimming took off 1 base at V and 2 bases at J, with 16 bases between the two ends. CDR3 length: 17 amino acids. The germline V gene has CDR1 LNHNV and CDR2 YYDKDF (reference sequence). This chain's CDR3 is CATSRAPWGADTDTQYF. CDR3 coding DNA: TGTGCCACCAGCAGAGCCCCTTGGGGGGCCGACACAGATACGCAGTATTTT.